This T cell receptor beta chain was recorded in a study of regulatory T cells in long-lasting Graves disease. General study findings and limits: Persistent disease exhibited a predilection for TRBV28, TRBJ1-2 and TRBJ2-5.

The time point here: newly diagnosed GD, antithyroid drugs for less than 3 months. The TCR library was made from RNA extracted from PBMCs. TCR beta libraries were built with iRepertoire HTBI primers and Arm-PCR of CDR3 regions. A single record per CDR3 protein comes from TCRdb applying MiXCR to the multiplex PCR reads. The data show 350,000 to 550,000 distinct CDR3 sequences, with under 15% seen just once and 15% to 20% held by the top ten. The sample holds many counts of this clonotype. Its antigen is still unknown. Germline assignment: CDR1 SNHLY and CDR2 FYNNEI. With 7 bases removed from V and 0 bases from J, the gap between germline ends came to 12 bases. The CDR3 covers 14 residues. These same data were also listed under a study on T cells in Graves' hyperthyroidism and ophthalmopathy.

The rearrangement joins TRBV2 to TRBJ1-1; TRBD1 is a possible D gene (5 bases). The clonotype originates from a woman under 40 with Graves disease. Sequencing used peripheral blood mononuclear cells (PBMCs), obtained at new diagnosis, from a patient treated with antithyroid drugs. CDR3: CASILGLLNTEAFF. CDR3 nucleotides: TGTGCCAGCATATTGGGACTGTTGAACACTGAAGCTTTCTTT.